This T cell receptor beta chain stems from a study of blood T cell repertoires in COVID-19. Assay used: immunoSEQ multiplex PCR; TCRdb lists only in-frame clones, some missing. The table records some 390,000 clones, 80% to 90% of them present only once. Looked up from germline, CDR1 is MNHEY and CDR2 is SMNVEV (reference sequence). This CDR3 has 11 amino acids. V dropped 6 bases and J dropped 1 base, with 3 bases sitting between them. This sequence joins TRBV27 and TRBJ1-1; D uncertain. This clonotype was obtained from a man aged 25-40 years who had recovered from COVID-19. Sequenced sample: PBMCs or T cells enriched from blood (not recorded which). The CDR3 DNA reads as TGTGCCAGCAGGAGGAACACTGAAGCTTTCTTT. Its translation is CASRRNTEAFF.